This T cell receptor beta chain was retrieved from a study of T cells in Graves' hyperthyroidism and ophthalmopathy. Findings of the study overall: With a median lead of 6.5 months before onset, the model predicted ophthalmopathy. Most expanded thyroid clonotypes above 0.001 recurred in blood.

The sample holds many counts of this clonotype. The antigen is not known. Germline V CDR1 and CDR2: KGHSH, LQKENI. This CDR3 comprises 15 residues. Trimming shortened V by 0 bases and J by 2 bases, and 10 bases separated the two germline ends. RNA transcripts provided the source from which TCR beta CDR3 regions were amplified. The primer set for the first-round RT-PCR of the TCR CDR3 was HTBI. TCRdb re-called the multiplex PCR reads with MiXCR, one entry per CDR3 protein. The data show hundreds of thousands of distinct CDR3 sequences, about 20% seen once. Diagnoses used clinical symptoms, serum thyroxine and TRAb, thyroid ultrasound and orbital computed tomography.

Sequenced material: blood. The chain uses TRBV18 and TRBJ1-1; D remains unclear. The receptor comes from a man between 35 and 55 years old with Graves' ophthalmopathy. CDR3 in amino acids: CASSPPSGLNTEAFF. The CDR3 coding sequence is TGTGCCAGCTCACCACCGTCCGGGCTTAACACTGAAGCTTTCTTT.